This entry describes one T cell receptor (beta chain). The sample comes from a study of graft-versus-host responses after intestinal transplantation. Study details: Those transplanted obtained multivisceral, liver-intestinal, or isolated intestinal grafts.

The table came from immunoSEQ multiplex PCR; TCRdb's copy has only in-frame clones and leaves some out. The sample contains about 46,000 clones, approximately 95% of which appear only once. The sample was PBMCs, taken about 800 days after a first intestinal transplant, on the day of a second. This sequence originates from a human patient who received an intestinal transplant, so some T cells may come from the graft donor.

The CDR3, as DNA: TGTGCCTGGAGCCAGGGGGGTGGGCAGCTGTTTTTT. Its translation: CAWSQGGGQLFF. The chain links TRBV30 to TRBJ2-2; weak D call: TRBD1 (7 bases). Trimming removed 3 bases from V and 12 bases from J, with 14 bases in between. Germline V gene data show CDR1 as GTSNPN and CDR2 as SVGIG (reference sequence). This CDR3 comprises 12 residues. The full variable domain, with the rest looked up from reference TRBV30 and TRBJ2-2, is SQTIHQWPATLVQPVGSPLSLECTVEGTSNPNLYWYRQAAGRGLQLLFYSVGIGQISSEVPQNLSASRPQDRQFILSSKKLLLSDSGFYLCAWSQGGGQLFFGEGSRLTVL.